The 4 T cell receptor beta chains reported below all come from one sample, sequenced in a study of a mutant IDH1 vaccine in newly diagnosed glioma. The assay was immunoSEQ multiplex PCR, and TCRdb's table has in-frame clones only and misses some. The sample includes about 98,000 clones, 80% to 90% of them seen just once. As to time point: baseline, week 1 (first vaccination visit). Treatment here: pre-vaccination baseline after standard-of-care therapy. The material sequenced was PBMCs, taken from a glioma patient treated with radiotherapy, temozolomide or both. These receptors all stem from a woman between 50 and 59 years old with glioma.

The chain joins TRBV7-3 to TRBJ2-4, with D uncertain. Germline V CDR1 and CDR2: SGHTA, FQGTGA. The CDR3 sequence is 14 residues long. Trimming took off 3 bases at V and 7 bases at J, with 13 bases between the two ends. The CDR3 loop is CASSLQGSSNIQYF. In nucleotides, the CDR3 is TGTGCCAGCAGCTTGCAAGGCTCGAGCAACATTCAGTACTTC.

The J gene is TRBJ2-1, the V gene TRBV29-1, with 12 nucleotides matching TRBD2. Germline values: CDR1 SQVTM, CDR2 ANQGSEA. CDR3 length equals 16 residues. The trim removed 4 bases at V and 0 bases at J, leaving 4 bases unmatched. The CDR3 region is CSVGETSGSSYNEQFF. The CDR3 nucleotides are TGCAGCGTTGGTGAGACTAGCGGGAGCTCCTACAATGAGCAGTTCTTC.

The V gene is TRBV7-8, the J gene TRBJ2-7; TRBD1 or TRBD2 may be the D gene (5 bases each). With 3 bases removed from V and 2 bases from J, the gap between germline ends came to 11 bases. The germline V gene encodes CDR1 SGHVS and CDR2 FQNEAQ. This CDR3 region has 14 residues. The CDR3 sequence: CASSLPGRTYEQYF. DNA for the CDR3: TGTGCCAGCAGCTTGCCGGGACGTACCTACGAGCAGTACTTC.

V and J are TRBV5-4 and TRBJ1-2, with D tentatively TRBD1 (6 bases). The CDR3 totals 13 residues. V lost 4 bases to trimming and J lost 8 bases, with 15 bases between them. In germline, CDR1 is SGHNT, CDR2 YYREEE (reference sequence). The CDR3: CASSPPRGEGYTF. The CDR3 DNA sequence: TGTGCCAGCAGCCCGCCGAGGGGGGAAGGCTACACCTTC.